Listed below are T cell receptor beta chains from one sample, sequenced in a study of control samples from healthy donors and cancer patients. Assay used: immunoSEQ multiplex PCR; TCRdb lists only in-frame clones, some missing. The data contain 150,000 or so clones, about 86% of them singletons. The sequenced sample consisted of blood. These TCRs come from a man aged 18 to 35 in good health. Both conserved end residues are part of each CDR3. Each record gives: J gene, V gene, CDR3 protein.

TRBJ1-4 TRBV7-2 CASSLQGGSNEKLFF
TRBJ1-4 TRBV14 CASSQVKGVTANEKLFF
TRBJ1-6 TRBV11-1 CASSQQGVSPLHF
TRBJ2-1 TRBV5-1 CASSLGLAGGPLQFF
TRBJ2-3 TRBV7-9 CASRLGGDTQYF
TRBJ1-6 TRBV21-1 CASSKKISPLHF
TRBJ1-3 TRBV27 CASSEISGNTIYF
TRBJ2-7 TRBV7-2 CASSAPGQGSYEQYF
TRBJ2-5 TRBV5-4 CASSLEGQETQYF
TRBJ1-1 TRBV9 CASSVGGVGTEAFF
TRBJ2-7 TRBV2 CASSESSGAAYEQYF